Detailed here is one T cell receptor beta chain. This entry is derived from a study of T cell responses to AZD1222 COVID-19 vaccine. The V and J ends lost 4 bases and 4 bases respectively, with 11 bases between them. The CDR3 is 14 amino acids. Germline-derived CDR1 and CDR2 are SGHRS and YFSETQ. TCRdb's table, derived via immunoSEQ multiplex PCR, lists solely in-frame clones and lacks some. The sample lists some 150,000 clones, 90% to 95% occurring once. The source is an adult who received the AZD1222 COVID-19 vaccine. This chain joins TRBV5-1 and TRBJ2-2; no clear D gene. The sample here was peripheral blood, taken 28 days after the second AZD1222 dose. The CDR3 is CASSPPVPTGELFF. The CDR3 nucleotides are TGCGCCAGCAGCCCACCTGTGCCCACCGGGGAGCTGTTTTTT.